This entry lists 20 T cell receptor beta chains sequenced from one sample in a study of Ad26.COV2.S vaccination and SARS-CoV-2 variants. Clones were sequenced by immunoSEQ multiplex PCR, and TCRdb holds only the in-frame ones, with some missing. This sample has 350,000 to 500,000 clones, with 88% found just once. Regarding treatment: some 20 received Ad26.COV2.S at low or high dose, single or two shots; roughly 5 received placebo; per-sample allocation not given. After the first vaccine or placebo injection, samples were drawn on day 63. This specimen was peripheral blood, taken in a trial of Ad26.COV2.S vaccine versus placebo. The source is a person aged 18-60 years who received the Ad26.COV2.S COVID-19 vaccine or a placebo.

The J gene is TRBJ2-5, the V gene TRBV6-5; tentative D call: TRBD2 (5 bases). The ends were cut back, 5 bases at V and 5 bases at J, with 6 bases in the middle. CDR3 length: 11 residues. Germline loops: CDR1 MNHEY, CDR2 SVGAGI. CDR3 loop: CASSRGETQYF. The CDR3 DNA reads as TGTGCCAGCAGTAGAGGGGAGACCCAGTACTTC.

This clone is a singleton in its sample. This chain joins TRBV6-5 and TRBJ1-2; 7 bases match TRBD1. The ends lost 11 bases at V and 0 bases at J; junction bases unmatched: 12. Germline V gene lookup returns CDR1 MNHEY and CDR2 SVGAGI. There are 15 residues in the CDR3. The CDR3 DNA reads TGTGCCGCACCCGAGGACAGGTGGACTAACTATGGCTACACCTTC. This sequence encodes CAAPEDRWTNYGYTF.

The chain employs TRBV20-1 and TRBJ1-3; D gene uncertain. The V gene's germline CDR1 is DFQATT and CDR2 SNEGSKA (reference sequence). Trimming left V 2 bases short and J 5 bases short, with 4 bases between. The CDR3 is made up of 11 amino acids. CDR3 sequence reads: CSARIRNTIYF. For the CDR3, the DNA is TGCAGTGCTAGAATTCGAAACACCATATATTTT.

The chain couples TRBV28 to TRBJ2-7; maybe TRBD1 (5 bases). The CDR3 is 13 residues long. V was pared by 5 bases and J by 2 bases, with 10 bases between. Per the germline V gene, CDR1 is MDHEN and CDR2 is SYDVKM. The CDR3 DNA follows: TGTGCCAGCAGTAGGCCGACAGCCTACGAGCAGTACTTC. Its translation: CASSRPTAYEQYF.

The CDR3 DNA sequence: TGCGCCAGCAGCCAAGATCGGACAGGGTCCACAGATACGCAGTATTTT. Translating it yields CASSQDRTGSTDTQYF. The V call is TRBV4-3, the J call TRBJ2-3; 8 bases are a match to TRBD1. This CDR3 contains 16 residues. The V gene end was trimmed by 0 bases and the J gene end by 2 bases; junction bases not matched to a gene: 4. The germline CDR1 and CDR2 sequences are LGHNA and YSLEER.

The chain recombines TRBV10-3 with TRBJ1-2; D uncertain. Trimming left V 7 bases short and J 0 bases short, with 18 bases between. The CDR3 is 16 residues long. Germline lookup yields CDR1 ENHRY and CDR2 SYGVKD. The CDR3 loop is CAITDYGFKANYGYTF. CDR3 nucleotide sequence: TGTGCCATCACCGACTATGGTTTTAAAGCTAACTATGGCTACACCTTC.

The V gene is TRBV15, the J gene TRBJ1-1; D remains ambiguous. The ends were cut back, 3 bases at V and 0 bases at J, with 8 bases in the middle. In germline, CDR1 is LNHNV, CDR2 YYDKDF (reference sequence). The CDR3 length is 14 residues. The chain's CDR3 is CATSSGALNTEAFF. The CDR3, as DNA: TGTGCCACCAGCAGCGGAGCTTTGAACACTGAAGCTTTCTTT. Looking up the rest from reference TRBV15 and TRBJ1-1 gives the full variable domain: DAMVIQNPRYQVTQFGKPVTLSCSQTLNHNVMYWYQQKSSQAPKLLFHYYDKDFNNEADTPDNFQSRRPNTSFCFLDIRSPGLGDTAMYLCATSSGALNTEAFFGQGTRLTVV.

V and J are TRBV6-5 and TRBJ2-7; a weak D match, TRBD1 (7 bases). The CDR3 consists of 15 residues. CDR1 MNHEY and CDR2 SVGAGI come from the germline V gene. V dropped 2 bases and J dropped 2 bases, with 13 bases sitting between them. The chain's CDR3 is CASSYGQGGPYEQYF. Written as DNA, the CDR3 is TGTGCCAGCAGTTACGGGCAGGGGGGACCCTACGAGCAGTACTTC.

The gene calls are TRBV5-4 and TRBJ1-2, with D unresolved. This CDR3 comprises 15 residues. The V end lost 1 base, the J end lost 5 bases, and 15 bases lay between the germline ends. Looked up from germline, CDR1 is SGHNT and CDR2 is YYREEE (reference sequence). The CDR3 spells CASSLKREMKYGYTF. The CDR3 DNA follows: TGTGCCAGCAGCTTGAAGAGGGAAATGAAGTATGGCTACACCTTC.

The chain is built from TRBV4-1 and TRBJ1-3, with TRBD1 matching over 7 bases. V was pared by 4 bases and J by 0 bases, with 9 bases of the junction left unmatched. CDR1 is MGHRA and CDR2 is YSYEKL in the germline V gene. The CDR3 length is 17 residues. The DNA of the CDR3 is TGCGCCAGCAGCCGGACCCGGGACAGACGCTCTGGAAACACCATATATTTT. This gives the protein CASSRTRDRRSGNTIYF.

The chain combines TRBV9 with TRBJ2-5; the match to TRBD2 covers 8 bases. The V gene's germline CDR1 is SGDLS and CDR2 YYNGEE. The CDR3 covers 17 residues. V lost 0 bases and J lost 2; bases outside the gene matches: 9. The CDR3 region is CASSVVGGGYSQETQYF. CDR3 DNA: TGTGCCAGCAGCGTAGTAGGCGGGGGGTATTCTCAAGAGACCCAGTACTTC.

The V call is TRBV9, the J call TRBJ2-7; a possible D gene is TRBD1 (5 bases). The CDR3 is made up of 14 amino acids. V lost 2 bases, J lost 2 bases, and 11 bases lay in between. Germline CDR1 SGDLS, CDR2 YYNGEE. The CDR3 protein is CASSVVGATYEQYF. The DNA for the CDR3 is TGTGCCAGCAGCGTGGTAGGGGCTACCTACGAGCAGTACTTC.

The rearrangement joins TRBV4-1 to TRBJ2-7; TRBD1 matches 8 bases. Germline V lookup: CDR1 MGHRA, CDR2 YSYEKL. Trimming at V came to 1 base and at J to 4 bases, leaving 6 bases not matched to a gene. The length of the CDR3 is 15 residues. In DNA, the CDR3 is TGCGCCAGCAGCCAAGCAGGGGGCGGGAATTACGAGCAGTACTTC. This sequence encodes CASSQAGGGNYEQYF.

The V gene is TRBV7-9, the J gene TRBJ1-1; D might be TRBD1 (6 bases). The germline CDR1 and CDR2 sequences are SEHNR and FQNEAQ (reference sequence). Deletions cut 4 bases from V and 7 bases from J, with 22 bases between. CDR3 length: 16 residues. The CDR3 DNA follows: TGTGCCAGCAGCTCTAGAAGCAGGGGACCTTTAATTGAAGCTTTCTTT. Amino acids: CASSSRSRGPLIEAFF.

This clone was observed once. The chain has TRBV10-3 and TRBJ2-1; 8 bases are a match to TRBD1. CDR1 is ENHRY and CDR2 is SYGVKD in the germline V gene. The junction had 7 bases not matched to a gene; V was cut back by 6 bases and J by 6 bases. The CDR3 has 14 amino acids. The CDR3 spells CAIRPGTGLNEQFF. The DNA for the CDR3 is TGTGCCATCAGACCCGGGACAGGCCTCAATGAGCAGTTCTTC.

The rearrangement links TRBV4-1 to TRBJ2-7; the D is unclear. Deletions cut 4 bases from V and 0 bases from J, with 13 bases between. This CDR3 spans 15 amino acids. Germline V gives CDR1 MGHRA, CDR2 YSYEKL. The DNA of the CDR3 is TGCGCCAGCAGCCCCCCGAAGGCCCTCTCCTACGAGCAGTACTTC. It translates to CASSPPKALSYEQYF.

The rearrangement links TRBV7-2 to TRBJ2-7, with 7 bases aligning to TRBD1. The CDR3 spans 15 residues. J lost 2 bases, V lost 4 bases, and 8 bases had no gene match. Germline values: CDR1 SGHTA, CDR2 FQGNSA. In nucleotides, the CDR3 is TGTGCCAGCAGCTATCAGCTGACAGGGACCTACGAGCAGTACTTC. Protein: CASSYQLTGTYEQYF.

This chain links TRBV6-5 with TRBJ2-5, with D perhaps given as TRBD1 or TRBD2 (5 bases each). Trimming removed 2 bases at V and 9 bases at J, with 16 bases between. CDR1 is MNHEY, CDR2 SVGAGI, per germline. The CDR3 covers 14 residues. CDR3 residues: CASSYPGTTQPQYF. CDR3 sequence (DNA): TGTGCCAGCAGTTACCCCGGGACCACCCAACCCCAGTACTTC.

This chain connects TRBV6-6 to TRBJ1-2; TRBD1 matches 7 bases. CDR1 is MNHNY, CDR2 SVGAGI, per germline (reference sequence). V dropped 8 bases and J dropped 8; count of bases not matched to a gene: 17. The CDR3 totals 15 residues. The CDR3 loop is CASDPTGAGWRGYTF. The CDR3 DNA follows: TGTGCCAGCGATCCCACAGGGGCAGGTTGGAGAGGCTACACCTTC.

The V gene is TRBV19, the J gene TRBJ2-2; the D gene is possibly TRBD1 (6 bases). This CDR3 contains 17 residues. V was trimmed by 1 base and J by 2 bases, leaving 14 bases between them. Germline CDR1 LNHDA, CDR2 SQIVND (reference sequence). CDR3 DNA sequence: TGTGCCAGTAGTATAGGACCCGGCAGGGGAAACACCGGGGAGCTGTTTTTT. Protein: CASSIGPGRGNTGELFF. The full variable domain, with the rest looked up from reference TRBV19 and TRBJ2-2, is DGGITQSPKYLFRKEGQNVTLSCEQNLNHDAMYWYRQDPGQGLRLIYYSQIVNDFQKGDIAEGYSVSREKKESFPLTVTSAQKNPTAFYLCASSIGPGRGNTGELFFGEGSRLTVL.